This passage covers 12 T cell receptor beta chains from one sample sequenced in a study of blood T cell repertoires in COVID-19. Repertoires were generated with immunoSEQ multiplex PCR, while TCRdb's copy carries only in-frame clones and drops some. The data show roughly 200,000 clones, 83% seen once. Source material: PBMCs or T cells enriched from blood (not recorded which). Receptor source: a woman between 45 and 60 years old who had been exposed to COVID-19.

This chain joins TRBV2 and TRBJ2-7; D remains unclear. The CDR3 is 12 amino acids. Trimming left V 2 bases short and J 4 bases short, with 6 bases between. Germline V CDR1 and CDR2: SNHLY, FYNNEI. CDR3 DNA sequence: TGTGCCAGCAGTGAACTGACATACGAGCAGTACTTC. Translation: CASSELTYEQYF.

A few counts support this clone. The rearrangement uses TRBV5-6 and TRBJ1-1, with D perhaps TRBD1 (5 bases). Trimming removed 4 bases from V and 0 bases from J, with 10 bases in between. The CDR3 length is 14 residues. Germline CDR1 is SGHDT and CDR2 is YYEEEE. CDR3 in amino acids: CASSHRIMNTEAFF. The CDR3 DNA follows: TGTGCCAGCAGCCACAGGATCATGAACACTGAAGCTTTCTTT.

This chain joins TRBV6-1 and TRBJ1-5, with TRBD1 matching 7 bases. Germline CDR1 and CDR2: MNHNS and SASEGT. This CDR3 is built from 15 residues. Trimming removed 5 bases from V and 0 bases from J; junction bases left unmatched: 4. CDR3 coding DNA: TGTGCCAGCAGTCGGACAGGAGCTAGCAATCAGCCCCAGCATTTT. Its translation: CASSRTGASNQPQHF.

CDR3 bases: TGTGCCAGCAGCCCCGGGGGGGATTCACCCCTCCACTTT. As protein: CASSPGGDSPLHF. The rearrangement links TRBV6-2 or TRBV6-3 to TRBJ1-6; maybe TRBD1 (5 bases). CDR3 length equals 13 residues. The ends were cut back, 6 bases at V and 8 bases at J, with 11 bases in the middle. Germline V gene data show CDR1 as MNHEY and CDR2 as SVGEGT.

The CDR3 loop is CAITQTGDGYTF. CDR3 DNA: TGTGCCATCACCCAGACAGGGGATGGCTACACCTTC. The chain joins TRBV10-3 to TRBJ1-2; 8 nucleotides line up with TRBD1. Trimming at V came to 7 bases and at J to 6 bases, leaving 4 bases not matched to a gene. Germline CDR1 reads ENHRY; CDR2 reads SYGVKD. The CDR3 sequence is 12 residues long.

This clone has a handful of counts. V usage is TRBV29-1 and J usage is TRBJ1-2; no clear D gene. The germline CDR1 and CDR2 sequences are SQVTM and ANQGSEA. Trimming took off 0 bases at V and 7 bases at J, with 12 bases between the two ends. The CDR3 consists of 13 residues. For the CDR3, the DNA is TGCAGCGTTGAAGAATGGGATCGGGGTGGCTACACCTTC. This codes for CSVEEWDRGGYTF. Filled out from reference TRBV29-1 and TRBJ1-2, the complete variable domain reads SAVISQKPSRDICQRGTSLTIQCQVDSQVTMMFWYRQQPGQSLTLIATANQGSEATYESGFVIDKFPISRPNLTFSTLTVSNMSPEDSSIYLCSVEEWDRGGYTFGSGTRLTVV.

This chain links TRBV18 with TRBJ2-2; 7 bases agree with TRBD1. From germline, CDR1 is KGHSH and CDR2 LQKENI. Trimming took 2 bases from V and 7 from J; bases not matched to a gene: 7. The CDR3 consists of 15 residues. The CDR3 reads CASSPLGTAGGELFF. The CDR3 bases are TGTGCCAGCTCACCATTGGGGACAGCAGGCGGGGAGCTGTTTTTT. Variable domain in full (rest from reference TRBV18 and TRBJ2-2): NAGVMQNPRHLVRRRGQEARLRCSPMKGHSHVYWYRQLPEEGLKFMVYLQKENIIDESGMPKERFSAEFPKEGPSILRIQQVVRGDSAAYFCASSPLGTAGGELFFGEGSRLTVL.

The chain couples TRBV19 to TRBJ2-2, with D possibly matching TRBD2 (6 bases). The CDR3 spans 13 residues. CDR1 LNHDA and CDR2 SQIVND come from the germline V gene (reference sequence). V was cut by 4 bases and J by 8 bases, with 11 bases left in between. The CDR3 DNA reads TGTGCCAGTAGTACGCGGAGGGAAGGGGAGCTGTTTTTT. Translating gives CASSTRREGELFF.

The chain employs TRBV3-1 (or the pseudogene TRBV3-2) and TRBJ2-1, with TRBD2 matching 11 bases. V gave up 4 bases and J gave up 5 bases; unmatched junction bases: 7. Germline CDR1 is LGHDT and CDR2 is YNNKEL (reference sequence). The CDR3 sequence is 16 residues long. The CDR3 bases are TGTGCCAGCAGCCCACTAGCGGGGGCCTTCGACAATGAGCAGTTCTTC. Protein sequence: CASSPLAGAFDNEQFF.

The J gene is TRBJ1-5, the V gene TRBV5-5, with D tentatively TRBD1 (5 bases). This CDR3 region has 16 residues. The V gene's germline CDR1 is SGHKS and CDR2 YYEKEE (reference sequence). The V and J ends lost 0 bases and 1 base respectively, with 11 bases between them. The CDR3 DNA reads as TGTGCCAGCAGCTTGGCTTTTCAGGGAAGCAATCAGCCCCAGCATTTT. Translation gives CASSLAFQGSNQPQHF.

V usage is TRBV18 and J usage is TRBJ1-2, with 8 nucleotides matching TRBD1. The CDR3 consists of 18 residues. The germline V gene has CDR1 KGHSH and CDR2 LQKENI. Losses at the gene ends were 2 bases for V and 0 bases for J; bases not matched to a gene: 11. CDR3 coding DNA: TGTGCCAGCTCACCATACCGGGACAGGTTTACAGCTAACTATGGCTACACCTTC. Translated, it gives CASSPYRDRFTANYGYTF.

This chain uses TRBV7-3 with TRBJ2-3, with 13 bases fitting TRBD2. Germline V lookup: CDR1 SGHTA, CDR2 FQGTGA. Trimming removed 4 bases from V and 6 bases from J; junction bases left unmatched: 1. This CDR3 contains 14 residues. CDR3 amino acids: CASSSGLAGDTQYF. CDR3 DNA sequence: TGTGCCAGCAGCTCGGGACTAGCGGGGGATACGCAGTATTTT.